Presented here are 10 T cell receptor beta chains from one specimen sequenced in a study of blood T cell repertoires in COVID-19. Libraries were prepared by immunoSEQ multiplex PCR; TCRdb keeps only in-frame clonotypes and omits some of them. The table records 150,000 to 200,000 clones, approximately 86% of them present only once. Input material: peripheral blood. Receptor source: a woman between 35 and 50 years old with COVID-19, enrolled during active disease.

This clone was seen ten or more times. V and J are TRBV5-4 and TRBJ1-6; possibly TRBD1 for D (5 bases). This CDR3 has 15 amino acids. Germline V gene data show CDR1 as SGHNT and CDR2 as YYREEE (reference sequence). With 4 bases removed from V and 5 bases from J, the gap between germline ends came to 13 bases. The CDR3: CASSAPGGDNSPLHF. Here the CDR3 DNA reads TGTGCCAGCAGCGCCCCGGGGGGGGATAATTCACCCCTCCACTTT.

The CDR3 loop reads CASSTDGGTDTQYF. The CDR3 DNA follows: TGTGCCAGTAGTACCGACGGAGGGACAGATACGCAGTATTTT. V is TRBV19 and J is TRBJ2-3, with a tentative D call TRBD2 (6 bases). Germline lookup yields CDR1 LNHDA and CDR2 SQIVND (reference sequence). V lost 4 bases to trimming and J lost 3 bases, with 11 bases between them. The CDR3 runs to 14 residues.

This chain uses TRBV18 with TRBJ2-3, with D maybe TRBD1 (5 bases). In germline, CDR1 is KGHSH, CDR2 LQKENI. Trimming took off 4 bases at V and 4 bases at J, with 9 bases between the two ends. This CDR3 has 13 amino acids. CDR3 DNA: TGTGCCAGCTCACGCGACAGAGCAGATACGCAGTATTTT. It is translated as CASSRDRADTQYF.

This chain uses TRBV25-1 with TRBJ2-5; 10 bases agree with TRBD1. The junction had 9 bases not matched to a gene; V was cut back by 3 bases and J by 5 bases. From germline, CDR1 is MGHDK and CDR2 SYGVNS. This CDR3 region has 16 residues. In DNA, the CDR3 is TGTGCCAGCAGTGACATGGGACAGGGGCGCACGGAGACCCAGTACTTC. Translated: CASSDMGQGRTETQYF.

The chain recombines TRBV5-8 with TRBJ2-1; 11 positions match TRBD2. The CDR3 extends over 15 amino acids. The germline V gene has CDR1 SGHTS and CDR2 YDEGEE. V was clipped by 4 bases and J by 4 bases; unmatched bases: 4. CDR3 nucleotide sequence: TGTGCCAGCAGCATCGGGACTAGCGGTTACAATGAGCAGTTCTTC. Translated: CASSIGTSGYNEQFF.

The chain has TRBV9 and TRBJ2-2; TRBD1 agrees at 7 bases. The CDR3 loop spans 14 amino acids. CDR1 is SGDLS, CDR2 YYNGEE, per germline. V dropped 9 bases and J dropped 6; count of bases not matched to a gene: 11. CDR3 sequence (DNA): TGTGCCACCGCCCCAGACAGGGTATCCGGGGAGCTGTTTTTT. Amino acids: CATAPDRVSGELFF.

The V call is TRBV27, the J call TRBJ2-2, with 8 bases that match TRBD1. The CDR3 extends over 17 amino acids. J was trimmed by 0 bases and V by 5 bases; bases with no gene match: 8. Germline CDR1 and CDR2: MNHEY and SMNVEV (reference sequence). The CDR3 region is CASSPSTGDANTGELFF. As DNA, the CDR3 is TGTGCCAGCAGTCCCTCGACAGGGGACGCGAACACCGGGGAGCTGTTTTTT.

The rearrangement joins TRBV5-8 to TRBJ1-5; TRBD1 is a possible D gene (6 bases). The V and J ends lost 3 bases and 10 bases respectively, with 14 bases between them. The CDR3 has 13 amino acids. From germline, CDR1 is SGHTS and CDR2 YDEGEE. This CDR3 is CASSSAQGLPQHF. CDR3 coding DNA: TGTGCCAGCAGCTCCGCACAGGGCTTACCCCAGCATTTT.

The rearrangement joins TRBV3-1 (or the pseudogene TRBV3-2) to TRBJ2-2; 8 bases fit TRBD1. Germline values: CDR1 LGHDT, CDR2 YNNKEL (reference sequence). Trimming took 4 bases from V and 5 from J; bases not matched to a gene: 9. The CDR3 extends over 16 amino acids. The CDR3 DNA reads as TGTGCCAGCAGCCCGAGCGGACAGGGAGGAACCGGGGAGCTGTTTTTT. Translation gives CASSPSGQGGTGELFF.

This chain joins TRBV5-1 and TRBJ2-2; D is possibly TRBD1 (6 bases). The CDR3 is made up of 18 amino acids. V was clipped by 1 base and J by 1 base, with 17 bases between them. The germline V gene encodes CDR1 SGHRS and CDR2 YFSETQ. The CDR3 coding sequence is TGCGCCAGCAGCTTGTGGGCGTCGGACAGCCAGAACACCGGGGAGCTGTTTTTT. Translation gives CASSLWASDSQNTGELFF.